The rows below give T cell receptor beta chains drawn from one sample of a study of blood T cell repertoires in COVID-19. Assay: immunoSEQ multiplex PCR; the TCRdb copy retains only in-frame clones and omits some. The table shows 150,000 to 200,000 clones, with roughly 88% occurring only once. The sample was PBMCs or T cells enriched from blood (not recorded which). These receptor sequences come from a woman aged 60-70 years who had recovered from COVID-19. The CDR3 runs from the conserved cysteine through the conserved F or W. The D gene is left open where the match is weak. Rows give clone size only sometimes, using once, few, many, or a class for an expanded clone.

V	size	D	J	CDR3	DNA
TRBV28	.	TRBD2	TRBJ2-5	CATTRTSGGQETQYF	TGTGCCACCACGCGGACTAGCGGGGGTCAAGAGACCCAGTACTTC
TRBV24-1	.	TRBD1	TRBJ2-1	CATSDRSRDSLYNEQFF	TGTGCCACCAGTGATCGAAGCCGGGACAGTCTATACAATGAGCAGTTCTTC
TRBV6-5	once	.	TRBJ1-4	CASSSRPATTNEKLFF	TGTGCCAGCAGTTCTCGCCCCGCTACAACTAATGAAAAACTGTTTTTT
TRBV11-2	.	.	TRBJ2-3	CASGAVEHTQYF	TGTGCCAGCGGGGCGGTAGAACATACGCAGTATTTT
TRBV27	.	.	TRBJ1-5	CASSFLGLDNQPQHF	TGTGCCAGCAGTTTCCTTGGACTGGACAATCAGCCCCAGCATTTT
TRBV18	.	.	TRBJ1-1	CASSSPLGGMASGNTEAFF	TGTGCCAGCTCAAGCCCCCTGGGGGGGATGGCCTCTGGGAACACTGAAGCTTTCTTT
TRBV6-5	.	.	TRBJ1-2	CASSSQGGAVYGYTF	TGTGCCAGCAGCAGCCAAGGGGGGGCTGTCTATGGCTACACCTTC
TRBV20-1	.	TRBD1	TRBJ1-1	CSAWTGPEAFF	TGCAGTGCTTGGACAGGCCCTGAAGCTTTCTTT
TRBV7-2	.	.	TRBJ1-5	CASSLQGEKPQHF	TGTGCCAGCAGCTTACAGGGCGAGAAGCCCCAGCATTTT
TRBV27	.	.	TRBJ1-5	CASSPQGVWQPQHF	TGTGCCAGCAGTCCACAGGGAGTCTGGCAGCCCCAGCATTTT
TRBV5-1	.	.	TRBJ2-3	CASSLGGTHNADTQYF	TGCGCCAGCAGCTTGGGGGGGACTCATAACGCAGATACGCAGTATTTT
TRBV12-3/TRBV12-4	few	.	TRBJ1-5	CASSGLSNQPQHF	TGTGCCAGCAGCGGACTTAGCAATCAGCCCCAGCATTTT
TRBV18	.	TRBD1	TRBJ2-1	CASSPPQGGSYNEQFF	TGTGCCAGCTCACCACCACAGGGGGGCTCCTACAATGAGCAGTTCTTC
TRBV5-1	.	TRBD1	TRBJ1-4	CASSYGGTGVTNEKLFF	TGCGCCAGCAGCTATGGAGGGACAGGGGTGACTAATGAAAAACTGTTTTTT
TRBV10-3	.	TRBD1	TRBJ1-3	CANRDSGNTIYF	TGTGCCAACCGGGACAGTGGAAACACCATATATTTT
TRBV29-1	.	.	TRBJ1-2	CSVVENGYYGYTF	TGCAGCGTTGTTGAGAACGGTTATTATGGCTACACCTTC
TRBV7-2	few	.	TRBJ1-2	CASSSPGQFNYGYTF	TGTGCCAGCAGCTCGCCCGGACAGTTTAACTATGGCTACACCTTC
TRBV24-1	.	TRBD1	TRBJ2-3	CATSDTGGTDTQYF	TGTGCCACCAGTGACACAGGGGGCACAGATACGCAGTATTTT
TRBV18	.	.	TRBJ2-1	CASSLLGDPNEQFF	TGTGCCAGCTCACTTTTGGGAGATCCCAATGAGCAGTTCTTC
TRBV19	.	.	TRBJ1-1	CASKMIGAQDTEAFF	TGTGCCAGTAAGATGATAGGGGCTCAGGACACTGAAGCTTTCTTT
TRBV7-9	.	.	TRBJ1-5	CASSLGRGQPQHF	TGTGCCAGCAGCTTAGGGAGGGGCCAGCCCCAGCATTTT
TRBV20-1	.	.	TRBJ2-7	CSASAYEQYF	TGCAGTGCTAGCGCCTACGAGCAGTACTTC
TRBV5-1	.	.	TRBJ1-1	CASSLALPGNTEAFF	TGCGCCAGCAGCTTGGCGCTCCCAGGGAACACTGAAGCTTTCTTT
TRBV6-5	.	.	TRBJ2-1	CASNRGGNHNEQFF	TGTGCCAGCAACAGGGGGGGGAACCACAATGAGCAGTTCTTC
TRBV21-1	.	.	TRBJ1-2	CASSTRQGHGYTF	TGTGCCAGCAGCACGCGACAGGGCCATGGCTACACCTTC
TRBV7-3	once	TRBD1	TRBJ2-3	CASSFDREDTQYF	TGTGCCAGCAGCTTCGACAGGGAGGATACGCAGTATTTT
TRBV3-1/TRBV3-2	few	.	TRBJ2-3	CASSQRSDTQYF	TGTGCCAGCAGCCAACGTTCAGATACGCAGTATTTT
TRBV6-5	.	TRBD1	TRBJ1-4	CASRLRLGQVGKLFF	TGTGCCAGCAGGTTAAGGTTGGGACAGGTCGGAAAACTGTTTTTT
TRBV19	once	TRBD1	TRBJ2-3	CASSIPGQGTDTQYF	TGTGCCAGTAGTATACCGGGACAGGGGACAGATACGCAGTATTTT
TRBV19	.	TRBD2	TRBJ2-2	CASSPLADYTGELFF	TGTGCCAGTAGTCCTCTAGCGGACTATACCGGGGAGCTGTTTTTT
TRBV19	.	TRBD2	TRBJ2-7	CASRFTSGRSYEQYF	TGTGCCAGTAGGTTTACTAGCGGGAGATCCTACGAGCAGTACTTC
TRBV2	.	TRBD2	TRBJ2-2	CASRATSGSSGELFF	TGTGCCAGCAGGGCGACTAGCGGCTCGTCCGGGGAGCTGTTTTTT
TRBV10-3	.	.	TRBJ2-3	CAISRDVVATDTQYF	TGTGCCATCAGCCGAGACGTAGTAGCCACAGATACGCAGTATTTT
TRBV7-9	.	TRBD1	TRBJ1-5	CASSLSPAGGRGEPQHF	TGTGCCAGCAGCTTATCCCCCGCAGGGGGTCGAGGCGAGCCCCAGCATTTT
TRBV2	.	.	TRBJ1-5	CASSEYGGQPQHF	TGTGCCAGCAGTGAATACGGTGGTCAGCCCCAGCATTTT
TRBV5-1	.	TRBD1	TRBJ1-4	CASSPDRVTNEKLFF	TGCGCCAGCAGCCCTGACAGGGTTACTAATGAAAAACTGTTTTTT
TRBV7-3	few	TRBD1	TRBJ2-2	CASSLNPGQGNTGELFF	TGTGCCAGCAGCCTAAACCCCGGACAGGGGAACACCGGGGAGCTGTTTTTT
TRBV7-9	.	.	TRBJ2-2	CASSFPLGGSNTGELFF	TGTGCCAGCAGCTTCCCTTTGGGGGGATCGAACACCGGGGAGCTGTTTTTT
TRBV11-2	.	TRBD1	TRBJ1-2	CASSLSQGEGGYTF	TGTGCCAGCAGCTTAAGTCAGGGGGAAGGTGGCTACACCTTC
TRBV3-1/TRBV3-2	.	.	TRBJ2-3	CASSQVGDTQYF	TGTGCCAGCAGCCAAGTCGGAGATACGCAGTATTTT
TRBV5-1	.	.	TRBJ2-3	CASSLGQEADTQYF	TGCGCCAGCAGCTTGGGTCAGGAGGCAGATACGCAGTATTTT
TRBV6-6	.	TRBD1	TRBJ1-6	CASSYFGDRGNSPLHF	TGTGCCAGCAGTTACTTCGGGGACAGAGGCAATTCACCCCTCCACTTT
TRBV6-1	.	.	TRBJ2-5	CASSESPSTRSVLGETQYF	TGTGCCAGCAGTGAATCCCCCAGCACCCGTAGCGTCTTAGGAGAGACCCAGTACTTC
TRBV7-6	.	.	TRBJ2-7	CASSTSTVCYEQYF	TGTGCCAGCAGCACCTCGACAGTTTGCTACGAGCAGTACTTC
TRBV10-1	.	.	TRBJ2-3	CASSERGDTDTQYF	TGCGCCAGCAGTGAGCGGGGAGATACAGATACGCAGTATTTT
TRBV4-1	.	.	TRBJ1-1	CASSHIQENTEAFF	TGCGCCAGCAGCCATATACAGGAGAACACTGAAGCTTTCTTT
TRBV18	once	.	TRBJ2-1	CASSPLQETSYNEQFF	TGTGCCAGCTCACCTCTACAGGAAACCTCCTACAATGAGCAGTTCTTC
TRBV2	.	TRBD2	TRBJ2-5	CASVPQLAGETQYF	TGTGCCAGCGTCCCCCAACTAGCGGGAGAGACCCAGTACTTC
TRBV3-1/TRBV3-2	few	.	TRBJ1-6	CASSQGPLPLHF	TGTGCCAGCAGCCAAGGGCCCCTTCCCCTCCACTTT
TRBV11-2	.	.	TRBJ1-3	CASSLFSGNTIYF	TGTGCCAGCAGCCTCTTCTCGGGAAACACCATATATTTT
TRBV3-1/TRBV3-2	.	.	TRBJ1-5	CASSPLAAQPQHF	TGTGCCAGCAGCCCCCTGGCTGCTCAGCCCCAGCATTTT
TRBV9	once	.	TRBJ1-3	CASSVEGGLGNTIYF	TGTGCCAGCAGCGTAGAGGGAGGGTTAGGAAACACCATATATTTT
TRBV6-5	few	TRBD1	TRBJ1-2	CASREGQPILYGYTF	TGTGCCAGCAGGGAGGGACAGCCCATCCTCTATGGCTACACCTTC
TRBV18	.	TRBD1	TRBJ1-5	CASSPGGDQPQHF	TGTGCCAGCTCGCCAGGGGGCGATCAGCCCCAGCATTTT
TRBV5-1	.	.	TRBJ2-3	CASSLGTGEADTQYF	TGCGCCAGCAGCTTGGGTACAGGGGAGGCAGATACGCAGTATTTT